Listed below are T cell receptor beta chains from one sample, sequenced in a study of T cell repertoires in cytomegalovirus infection. TCRdb independently ran MiXCR on the reads; one entry per CDR3 protein. The data show hundreds of thousands of distinct CDR3 sequences, less than 40% seen once. The sequenced sample was PBMCs. Source of these receptors: a human donor in good health (CMV status not recorded). Some clones in this sample may be carry-over from other donors' samples. Each CDR3 is given with its conserved first and last residue. The D gene is left open where the match is weak. Expanded clones are given a class, and other clones once, few, many or no size at all.

clone size: .
J gene: TRBJ1-3
V gene: TRBV12-3/TRBV12-4
D gene: .
CDR3 DNA: TGTGCCAGCAGGTGGAACAGGGTAGCTGGAAACACCATATATTTT
CDR3 protein: CASRWNRVAGNTIYF

clone size: .
J gene: TRBJ2-2
V gene: TRBV29-1
D gene: TRBD2
CDR3 DNA: TGCAGCGTCGTTAGCGGGAGCCGGAACACCGGGGAGCTGTTTTTT
CDR3 protein: CSVVSGSRNTGELFF

clone size: .
J gene: TRBJ2-3
V gene: TRBV7-3
D gene: .
CDR3 DNA: TGTGCCAGCAGCTCCCAAGGAGGCAGCACAGATACGCAGTATTTT
CDR3 protein: CASSSQGGSTDTQYF

clone size: few
J gene: TRBJ1-5
V gene: TRBV2
D gene: .
CDR3 DNA: TGTGCCACACGAGGGGCAGGGAGTAATCAGCCCCAGCATTTT
CDR3 protein: CATRGAGSNQPQHF

clone size: few
J gene: TRBJ1-5
V gene: TRBV19
D gene: .
CDR3 DNA: TGTGCCAGTAATCTCGGCCAGAGATATCAGCCCCAGCATTTT
CDR3 protein: CASNLGQRYQPQHF

clone size: .
J gene: TRBJ1-5
V gene: TRBV12-3/TRBV12-4
D gene: .
CDR3 DNA: TGTGCCAGCAGTTTAGCTCTTTCCCGGTGGGATAGCAATCAGCCCCAGCATTTT
CDR3 protein: CASSLALSRWDSNQPQHF

clone size: few
J gene: TRBJ1-3
V gene: TRBV6-6
D gene: .
CDR3 DNA: TGTGCCAGCAGTCCCGAGAAACCAGGCTCTGGAAACACCATATATTTT
CDR3 protein: CASSPEKPGSGNTIYF

clone size: .
J gene: TRBJ1-1
V gene: TRBV7-3
D gene: TRBD1
CDR3 DNA: TGTGCCAGCAGCCTCACCCCGGCCGGGACAGGGCTGGGAACTGAAGCTTTCTTT
CDR3 protein: CASSLTPAGTGLGTEAFF

clone size: .
J gene: TRBJ1-4
V gene: TRBV4-1
D gene: .
CDR3 DNA: TGCGCCAGCAGCGAGACACCAGTCGAGGAAAAACTGTTTTTT
CDR3 protein: CASSETPVEEKLFF

clone size: .
J gene: TRBJ2-3
V gene: TRBV5-4
D gene: TRBD2
CDR3 DNA: TGTGCCAGCAGCTTGTGGAGTAGCGGGGTAGATACGCAGTATTTT
CDR3 protein: CASSLWSSGVDTQYF

clone size: few
J gene: TRBJ1-1
V gene: TRBV14
D gene: .
CDR3 DNA: TGTGCCAGCAGCCAAGCCATTAACGCTGAAGCTTTCTTT
CDR3 protein: CASSQAINAEAFF

clone size: .
J gene: TRBJ2-2
V gene: TRBV6-6
D gene: .
CDR3 DNA: TGTGCCAGTTCTTTAAAAAGGCCGAACACCGGGGAGCTGTTTTTT
CDR3 protein: CASSLKRPNTGELFF

clone size: .
J gene: TRBJ2-1
V gene: TRBV14
D gene: .
CDR3 DNA: TGTGCCAGCAGCAGCGACAGTGGTAGGTCCTACAATGAGCAGTTCTTC
CDR3 protein: CASSSDSGRSYNEQFF

clone size: many
J gene: TRBJ1-1
V gene: TRBV28
D gene: .
CDR3 DNA: TGTGCCAGCAGTTCCCTCTCGGGAATGAACACTGAAGCTTTCTTT
CDR3 protein: CASSSLSGMNTEAFF

clone size: few
J gene: TRBJ1-1
V gene: TRBV19
D gene: .
CDR3 DNA: TGTGCCAGTAGTATAGGGACGGTGAACACTGAAGCTTTCTTT
CDR3 protein: CASSIGTVNTEAFF

clone size: .
J gene: TRBJ1-5
V gene: TRBV10-3
D gene: TRBD1
CDR3 DNA: TGTGCCATCAGTGGGGACAGTCAGCCCCAGCATTTT
CDR3 protein: CAISGDSQPQHF

clone size: .
J gene: TRBJ1-2
V gene: TRBV29-1
D gene: .
CDR3 DNA: TGCAGCGTTGAGCCACAGGTTTGGTATGGCTACACCTTC
CDR3 protein: CSVEPQVWYGYTF

clone size: few
J gene: TRBJ1-1
V gene: TRBV7-8
D gene: .
CDR3 DNA: TGTGCCAGCAGCTCCTACAGTTTACACGCTTTCTTT
CDR3 protein: CASSSYSLHAFF

clone size: many
J gene: TRBJ2-3
V gene: TRBV7-8
D gene: TRBD1
CDR3 DNA: TGTGCCAGCAGCCCCGGACAGGGGCGGTCTAATACGCAGTATTTT
CDR3 protein: CASSPGQGRSNTQYF

clone size: .
J gene: TRBJ1-1
V gene: TRBV19
D gene: TRBD1
CDR3 DNA: TGTGCCAGTAGTATGGCGGGACAGCACACTGAAGCTTTCTTT
CDR3 protein: CASSMAGQHTEAFF

clone size: once
J gene: TRBJ1-6
V gene: TRBV28
D gene: TRBD1
CDR3 DNA: TGTGCCAGCAGTTCCGGGACAGGGGGCGCCGTCCTCCACTTT
CDR3 protein: CASSSGTGGAVLHF

clone size: few
J gene: TRBJ2-2
V gene: TRBV11-3
D gene: TRBD1
CDR3 DNA: TGTGCCAGCAGCCCAGGGACAGGGATGAACACCGGGGAGCTGTTTTTT
CDR3 protein: CASSPGTGMNTGELFF

clone size: many
J gene: TRBJ2-5
V gene: TRBV7-2
D gene: .
CDR3 DNA: TGTGCCAGCAGACGAGTATCCCCAGGGGAGACCCAGTACTTC
CDR3 protein: CASRRVSPGETQYF

clone size: .
J gene: TRBJ2-1
V gene: TRBV28
D gene: TRBD2
CDR3 DNA: TGTGCCAGCAGTTCCATCCGGGACTATAACTCCTACAATGAGCAGTTCTTC
CDR3 protein: CASSSIRDYNSYNEQFF

clone size: .
J gene: TRBJ2-7
V gene: TRBV7-9
D gene: .
CDR3 DNA: TGTGCCAGCAGCTTCGAAAGCGTGAGGTCAGGAAACGAGCAGTACTTC
CDR3 protein: CASSFESVRSGNEQYF

clone size: .
J gene: TRBJ1-1
V gene: TRBV7-9
D gene: .
CDR3 DNA: TGTGCCAGCAGCTTAGGCGGAGGGGGGAACACTGAAGCTTTATTT
CDR3 protein: CASSLGGGGNTEALF

clone size: .
J gene: TRBJ2-3
V gene: TRBV28
D gene: .
CDR3 DNA: TGTGCCAGCAGTACCCCGGGGAGGGGGCGAGATACGCAGTATTTT
CDR3 protein: CASSTPGRGRDTQYF

clone size: .
J gene: TRBJ2-7
V gene: TRBV28
D gene: .
CDR3 DNA: TGTGCCAGCAGTTTAGGTGGGCCGGGGAAGCAGTACTTC
CDR3 protein: CASSLGGPGKQYF

clone size: .
J gene: TRBJ2-7
V gene: TRBV24-1
D gene: TRBD1
CDR3 DNA: TGTGCCACCCCTGAAGAATGGCTACAGGGGCGCTACGAGCAGTACTTC
CDR3 protein: CATPEEWLQGRYEQYF

clone size: many
J gene: TRBJ2-1
V gene: TRBV7-2
D gene: .
CDR3 DNA: TGTGCCAGCGCCGCCGGACTGAGAAGTGGTGAGCAGTTCTTC
CDR3 protein: CASAAGLRSGEQFF

clone size: few
J gene: TRBJ2-4
V gene: TRBV12-3/TRBV12-4
D gene: .
CDR3 DNA: TGTGCCAGCAGTTTGGGGAAGCTAGCCAAAAACATTCAGTACTTC
CDR3 protein: CASSLGKLAKNIQYF

clone size: .
J gene: TRBJ1-3
V gene: TRBV4-2
D gene: .
CDR3 DNA: TGTGCCAGCAGCCAAGATAATAAGGGAGGAAACACCATATATTTT
CDR3 protein: CASSQDNKGGNTIYF

clone size: few
J gene: TRBJ1-1
V gene: TRBV6-1
D gene: .
CDR3 DNA: TGTGCCAGTCTTAAGGGGGGGATCGGCACTGAAGCTTTCTTT
CDR3 protein: CASLKGGIGTEAFF

clone size: few
J gene: TRBJ2-3
V gene: TRBV4-1
D gene: .
CDR3 DNA: TGCGCCAGCAGCCAAGCCCCAGATACGCAGTATTTT
CDR3 protein: CASSQAPDTQYF

clone size: few
J gene: TRBJ2-1
V gene: TRBV11-2
D gene: .
CDR3 DNA: TGTGCCAGCAGCCCAGCCGGAATCCATGAGCAGTTCTTC
CDR3 protein: CASSPAGIHEQFF

clone size: .
J gene: TRBJ1-1
V gene: TRBV10-3
D gene: .
CDR3 DNA: TGTGCCATCAGAGACTCAGGGAGTTCTGAAGCTTTCTTT
CDR3 protein: CAIRDSGSSEAFF

clone size: .
J gene: TRBJ2-1
V gene: TRBV10-3
D gene: .
CDR3 DNA: TGTGCCATCAGTGGTACAGTCTTCTACAATGAGCAGTTCTTC
CDR3 protein: CAISGTVFYNEQFF

clone size: .
J gene: TRBJ2-2
V gene: TRBV3-1
D gene: TRBD2
CDR3 DNA: TGTGCCAGCAGTCGTATTAGCGGGATGACACTGAACACCGGGGAGCTGTTTTTT
CDR3 protein: CASSRISGMTLNTGELFF

clone size: .
J gene: TRBJ1-1
V gene: TRBV11-1
D gene: .
CDR3 DNA: TGTGCCAGCAGCGGTGCAGGGCCTCATCCCCGACGCTTT
CDR3 protein: CASSGAGPHPRRF

clone size: many
J gene: TRBJ2-1
V gene: TRBV7-8
D gene: TRBD2
CDR3 DNA: TGTGCCAGCAGCTTGCTCGCTAGCGGGAGGTACGATGAGCAGTTCTTC
CDR3 protein: CASSLLASGRYDEQFF

clone size: .
J gene: TRBJ1-1
V gene: TRBV10-3
D gene: .
CDR3 DNA: TGTGCCATCAGTGAGCAAGGAACAGGGCGCTCCACTGAAGCTTTCTTT
CDR3 protein: CAISEQGTGRSTEAFF

clone size: .
J gene: TRBJ1-1
V gene: TRBV7-9
D gene: .
CDR3 DNA: TGTGCCAGCTCCCCTCGACCGCGGGAAGGAACTGAAGCTTTCTTT
CDR3 protein: CASSPRPREGTEAFF

clone size: many
J gene: TRBJ2-3
V gene: TRBV6-4
D gene: .
CDR3 DNA: TGTGCCAGCAGTTATTTAGCGGGCACAGATACGCAGTATTTT
CDR3 protein: CASSYLAGTDTQYF

clone size: .
J gene: TRBJ2-1
V gene: TRBV4-2
D gene: .
CDR3 DNA: TGTGCCAGCAGCCAAGCCCCGGTGGCTCGGGGCCCCAATGAGCAGTTCTTC
CDR3 protein: CASSQAPVARGPNEQFF

clone size: .
J gene: TRBJ1-2
V gene: TRBV2
D gene: .
CDR3 DNA: TGTGCCAGCAGCAACCGGAACAGCTATGGCTACACCTTC
CDR3 protein: CASSNRNSYGYTF

clone size: few
J gene: TRBJ1-5
V gene: TRBV7-8
D gene: .
CDR3 DNA: TGTGCCAGCAGCCCTCTCTGGCAGATCAATCAGCCCCAGCATTTT
CDR3 protein: CASSPLWQINQPQHF

clone size: few
J gene: TRBJ1-5
V gene: TRBV6-2/TRBV6-3
D gene: .
CDR3 DNA: TGTGCCAGCAGTTACCTGGGGGATAGCAATCAGCCCCAGCATTTT
CDR3 protein: CASSYLGDSNQPQHF

clone size: .
J gene: TRBJ2-2
V gene: TRBV19
D gene: TRBD1
CDR3 DNA: TGTGCCAGTATAAAACAGGGGGGCATCGGGGAGCTGTTTTTT
CDR3 protein: CASIKQGGIGELFF

clone size: .
J gene: TRBJ2-1
V gene: TRBV12-3/TRBV12-4
D gene: TRBD2
CDR3 DNA: TGTGCCAGCTTAGCGGGGGGGGTGGATGAGCAGTTCTTC
CDR3 protein: CASLAGGVDEQFF

clone size: .
J gene: TRBJ1-5
V gene: TRBV12-3/TRBV12-4
D gene: .
CDR3 DNA: TGTGCCAGCAGTTTTTTTCAGGGAGGCAATCAGCCCCAGCATTTT
CDR3 protein: CASSFFQGGNQPQHF

clone size: .
J gene: TRBJ2-5
V gene: TRBV5-1
D gene: .
CDR3 DNA: TGCGCCAGCAGACTAGTACAAGAGACCCAGTACTTC
CDR3 protein: CASRLVQETQYF